These 3 T cell receptor beta chains were sequenced from one sample in a study of blood T cell repertoires in COVID-19. Sequencing used immunoSEQ multiplex PCR; TCRdb keeps in-frame clones, though not all of them. The sample contains approximately 170,000 clones, 84% of which appear only once. The material sequenced was PBMCs or T cells enriched from blood (not recorded which). The origin of the receptors is a man aged 50-59 years who had recovered from COVID-19.

The V and J genes are TRBV19 and TRBJ2-2, with 7 bases fitting TRBD1. This CDR3 contains 15 residues. Germline V gives CDR1 LNHDA, CDR2 SQIVND (reference sequence). The V segment lost 5 bases and the J segment 7 bases; nucleotides outside the gene matches: 10. The DNA for the CDR3 is TGTGCCAGTAGTCCCGACAGGGCCCTAGTCGGGGAGCTGTTTTTT. As protein: CASSPDRALVGELFF.

In this sample, this clone turned up a few times. V is TRBV4-1 and J is TRBJ2-3, with 14 bases aligning to TRBD2. Per germline, CDR1 MGHRA and CDR2 YSYEKL. This CDR3 is 17 amino acids long. V trimming: 1 base; J trimming: 5 bases; junction bases outside the gene matches: 5. CDR3 amino acids: CASSQATSGGGGDTQYF. The CDR3, as DNA: TGCGCCAGCAGCCAAGCGACTAGCGGGGGGGGTGGAGATACGCAGTATTTT.

The chain employs TRBV7-6 and TRBJ1-4; D is possibly TRBD1 (5 bases). V dropped 5 bases and J dropped 4 bases, with 17 bases sitting between them. The germline gives CDR1 SGHVS, CDR2 FNYEAQ. The CDR3 runs to 16 residues. CDR3 in DNA: TGTGCCAGCAGCAGAGAGAGACAGCCTAATAATGAAAAACTGTTTTTT. As protein: CASSRERQPNNEKLFF.